This record looks at one TCR beta chain sequence and its context. In the source study's methods: Reference gene primers were amplified, and this amplification served to estimate nucleated cell counts. Clones were sequenced by immunoSEQ multiplex PCR, and TCRdb holds only the in-frame ones, with some missing. For V, J and clone size, that table is used; D and trimming come from the DNA. The sample shows 150,000 or so clones, about 83% of them seen only once. This entry comes from a study of blood T cell repertoires in COVID-19. Whole-study context: Samples of COVID-19 (acute and convalescent) were obtained from the United States, Italy and Spain. The cDNA or gDNA used as material had been derived from T cells, B-cell-depleted T cells, or PBMCs.

This CDR3 comprises 16 residues. Trimming left V 2 bases short and J 8 bases short, with 19 bases between. Germline V gene sequence: CDR1 SGHNT, CDR2 YENEEA. The clonotype comes from a human donor in a cohort sampled during active COVID-19. The sample comprised peripheral blood. The chain has TRBV11-3 and TRBJ2-1; tentatively, D is TRBD2 (6 bases). As DNA, the CDR3 is TGTGCCAGCAGCTTATTAACGGGAGTAGGTTATGATGAGCAGTTCTTC. It specifies CASSLLTGVGYDEQFF.